The 25 T cell receptor beta chains presented below share a single source sample, sequenced in a study of T-cell memory formation after mild COVID-19. MiXCR was run by TCRdb on the 5' RACE reads, yielding one entry per CDR3 protein. In the table there are some 120,000 distinct CDR3 sequences, approximately 15% of which are singletons. Source material: PBMCs or a T cell subset sorted from them (not recorded which). The receptors were gathered from a man younger than 35 who had mild COVID-19 (a few samples of this study predate the infection). Cell type and time point are not known.

This clonotype turned up a few times. The rearrangement joins TRBV12-3 or TRBV12-4 to TRBJ1-1, with D possibly matching TRBD1 (6 bases). This CDR3 has 13 residues. With 6 bases removed from V and 7 bases from J, the gap between germline ends came to 15 bases. CDR3 region: CASRPGANNEAFF. CDR3 nucleotides: TGTGCCAGCAGACCAGGGGCGAATAATGAAGCTTTCTTT.

The chain recombines TRBV4-2 with TRBJ1-2, with D maybe TRBD1 (5 bases). The CDR3 runs to 13 residues. In germline, CDR1 is LGHNA, CDR2 YNFKEQ. V was shortened by 4 bases and J by 7 bases, with 13 bases between the two germline ends. CDR3 residues: CASSRGRVVGYTF. CDR3 DNA sequence: TGTGCCAGCAGCCGCGGCAGGGTCGTTGGCTACACCTTC.

The genes are TRBV3-2 and TRBJ2-1; TRBD1, the table's D call, lacks a check against the DNA. TRBV3-2 is a recognized pseudogene. The CDR3 length is 14 residues. The CDR3 sequence: CATFSRGRGNEQFF. The CDR3 DNA reads TGTGCCACCTTCAGCCGGGGGCGGGGGAATGAGCAGTTCTTC.

This clonotype occurred many times. The rearrangement uses TRBV9 and TRBJ2-1; TRBD1 matches at 9 bases. Germline V CDR1 and CDR2: SGDLS, YYNGEE. This CDR3 is 15 amino acids long. Germline trimming cut 3 bases from V and 4 bases from J; bases unmatched to any gene: 5. CDR3 protein: CASSGMGQGYNEQFF. Here the CDR3 DNA reads TGTGCCAGCAGCGGCATGGGACAGGGATACAATGAGCAGTTCTTC.

There are a few counts of this clonotype. V and J are TRBV5-1 and TRBJ2-5, with D uncertain. Germline V gene data show CDR1 as SGHRS and CDR2 as YFSETQ. Trimming took off 4 bases at V and 3 bases at J, with 10 bases between the two ends. The CDR3 has 13 residues. CDR3 in amino acids: CASSPDVEETQYF. The CDR3 DNA sequence: TGCGCCAGCAGCCCGGACGTAGAAGAGACCCAGTACTTC.

Ten or more counts support this clonotype. The CDR3 region has the DNA TGTGCCACCAGTGATTCCGGACATTGGGACGGGGAGCTGTTTTTT. It encodes CATSDSGHWDGELFF. The genes are TRBV24-1 and TRBJ2-2; TRBD1 might be the D (5 bases). The CDR3 runs 15 residues. CDR1 and CDR2 (germline): KGHDR, SFDVKD. V gave up 2 bases and J gave up 7 bases, with 13 bases separating them.

The V and J genes are TRBV6-5 and TRBJ2-5; no clear D. The V gene's germline CDR1 is MNHEY and CDR2 SVGAGI. Trimming cost V 0 bases and J 2 bases, with 7 bases left between them. The CDR3 runs to 14 residues. This CDR3 is CASSYSGEQETQYF. The CDR3 DNA reads as TGTGCCAGCAGTTACTCGGGTGAACAAGAGACCCAGTACTTC.

This clonotype was counted only a few times. The chain recombines TRBV7-2 with TRBJ1-6, with D unresolved. The ends were cut back, 5 bases at V and 10 bases at J, with 12 bases in the middle. Germline V gene lookup returns CDR1 SGHTA and CDR2 FQGNSA. This CDR3 has 13 amino acids. For the CDR3, the DNA is TGTGCCAGCAGCGAATATGCGGGCTCACCCCTCCACTTT. Translated, it gives CASSEYAGSPLHF.

The rearrangement uses TRBV5-6 and TRBJ2-4; D possibly corresponds to TRBD1 (6 bases). The CDR3 covers 14 residues. Germline lookup yields CDR1 SGHDT and CDR2 YYEEEE. Deletions cut 0 bases from V and 6 bases from J, with 10 bases between. DNA for the CDR3: TGTGCCAGCAGCTTGGGTCAGGGGAGAAACATTCAGTACTTC. Protein product: CASSLGQGRNIQYF.

This chain connects TRBV5-1 to TRBJ2-3; D perhaps matches TRBD1 (6 bases). CDR3 length: 15 residues. Per germline, CDR1 SGHRS and CDR2 YFSETQ. The V end lost 5 bases, the J end lost 6 bases, and 19 bases lay between the germline ends. CDR3 loop: CASRGDTGHPDTQYF. The DNA for the CDR3 is TGCGCCAGCAGAGGGGATACAGGGCACCCTGATACGCAGTATTTT.

This chain uses TRBV5-1 with TRBJ1-2; no definite D call. This CDR3 has 15 amino acids. Trimming removed 0 bases at V and 4 bases at J, with 13 bases between. Germline CDR1 and CDR2: SGHRS and YFSETQ. CDR3 residues: CASSLEPGGPYGYTF. DNA for the CDR3: TGCGCCAGCAGCTTGGAACCAGGCGGTCCCTATGGCTACACCTTC.

The chain has TRBV28 and TRBJ2-1; the D is unclear. Germline values: CDR1 MDHEN, CDR2 SYDVKM. This CDR3 has 11 residues. Trimming left V 9 bases short and J 5 bases short, with 8 bases between. The DNA for the CDR3 is TGTGCCAGTATAGCCAACAATGAGCAGTTCTTC. It is translated as CASIANNEQFF.

This clonotype was seen repeatedly, ten times or more. The chain has TRBV7-3 and TRBJ2-3, with 14 bases aligning to TRBD2. CDR3 length equals 16 residues. Germline V gives CDR1 SGHTA, CDR2 FQGTGA. V gave up 4 bases and J gave up 2 bases; unmatched junction bases: 2. CDR3 loop: CASSSGLAGVTDTQYF. In DNA, the CDR3 is TGTGCCAGCAGCTCGGGACTAGCGGGGGTCACAGATACGCAGTATTTT.

This clonotype was recorded a few times. The CDR3 coding sequence is TGTGCCAGCAGCGTAGGACCCGGGGGGGCGTACAATGAGCAGTTCTTC. Translating it yields CASSVGPGGAYNEQFF. This sequence joins TRBV9 and TRBJ2-1; 8 bases match TRBD2. Unmatched junction bases numbered 6, after V lost 0 bases and J lost 4 bases. This CDR3 has 16 residues. Germline lookup yields CDR1 SGDLS and CDR2 YYNGEE.

This chain connects TRBV12-3 or TRBV12-4 to TRBJ2-3, with 11 nucleotides matching TRBD1. Trimming at V came to 6 bases and at J to 8 bases, leaving 10 bases not matched to a gene. The CDR3 is 15 amino acids. CDR3 amino acids: CASREPGTGGRTQYF. Here the CDR3 DNA reads TGTGCCAGCAGAGAACCCGGGACAGGGGGGCGTACGCAGTATTTT.

This clonotype was observed a few times. The chain has TRBV2 and TRBJ2-3; maybe TRBD2 (6 bases). CDR3 length equals 13 residues. CDR1 is SNHLY, CDR2 FYNNEI, per germline. Trimming pared 0 bases from V and 7 bases from J, leaving 8 bases between. The chain's CDR3 is CASSEAGGYTQYF. As DNA, the CDR3 is TGTGCCAGCAGTGAAGCGGGGGGATATACGCAGTATTTT.

V gene TRBV24-1 combines with J gene TRBJ2-5; the D is unclear. Germline loops: CDR1 KGHDR, CDR2 SFDVKD. The CDR3 consists of 16 residues. V lost 1 base, J lost 5 bases, and 16 bases lay in between. Written as DNA, the CDR3 is TGTGCCACCAGTGATTTCGGCGGCAGATCAGAGGAGACCCAGTACTTC. This sequence encodes CATSDFGGRSEETQYF.

This clonotype has a handful of counts. The chain has TRBV20-1 and TRBJ1-2; the D gene is possibly TRBD1 (5 bases). Trimming took 3 bases from V and 0 from J, leaving 11 bases between them. The CDR3 consists of 14 residues. Germline V gene sequence: CDR1 DFQATT, CDR2 SNEGSKA (reference sequence). The DNA of the CDR3 is TGCAGTGCTAGTGCAGGGTTCGCTAACTATGGCTACACCTTC. Translating it yields CSASAGFANYGYTF.

The J gene is TRBJ1-2, the V gene TRBV6-2 or TRBV6-3, with a possible D match to TRBD1 (6 bases). The CDR3 is 16 residues long. V lost 3 bases and J 5 bases, leaving 19 bases between the germline ends. CDR1 MNHEY and CDR2 SVGEGT come from the germline V gene. CDR3: CASSYRGATRRYGYTF. The CDR3 region has the DNA TGTGCCAGCAGTTATAGGGGGGCCACGAGGAGATATGGCTACACCTTC.

V is TRBV28 and J is TRBJ2-7; D unclear. CDR3 length: 13 amino acids. CDR1 is MDHEN, CDR2 SYDVKM, per germline. V was pared by 6 bases and J by 6 bases, with 15 bases between. In nucleotides, the CDR3 is TGTGCCAGCAGCTCCGGCTGGGTCCCCGAGCAGTACGTC. Residues: CASSSGWVPEQYV.

V and J are TRBV29-1 and TRBJ2-7, with TRBD2 identical over 9 bases. This CDR3 contains 13 residues. CDR1 and CDR2 from the germline V gene are SQVTM and ANQGSEA. After removal of 4 bases from V and 4 bases from J, the junction contained 5 bases not matched to a gene. The CDR3 nucleotides read TGCAGCGTTGCGCAGACTAGCGGATACGAGCAGTACTTC. It yields the protein CSVAQTSGYEQYF.

Here the CDR3 DNA reads TGTGCCAGCAGTCCCGGACAGGGCCGGGGGAACACTGAAGCTTTCTTT. This codes for CASSPGQGRGNTEAFF. The rearrangement uses TRBV7-2 and TRBJ1-1; 8 bases match TRBD1. This CDR3 spans 16 amino acids. J gave up 1 base and V 6 bases, and 10 bases lay outside the gene matches. The germline CDR1 and CDR2 sequences are SGHTA and FQGNSA.

V usage is TRBV7-8 and J usage is TRBJ2-6; no clear D. V was trimmed by 5 bases and J by 2 bases, leaving 13 bases between them. Germline V gene sequence: CDR1 SGHVS, CDR2 FQNEAQ. The CDR3 is 16 residues long. The CDR3 nucleotides are TGTGCCAGCAGCCAAAACCCCTCTCCTGGGGCCAACGTCCTGACTTTC. Amino acids: CASSQNPSPGANVLTF.

This clonotype was observed a handful of times. The gene calls are TRBV12-3 or TRBV12-4 and TRBJ2-2; D gene unclear. The CDR3 runs to 15 residues. V gave up 1 base and J gave up 3 bases, with 9 bases separating them. The CDR3 nucleotides are TGTGCCAGCAGTTTAGGGGGTACGGACACCGGGGAGCTGTTTTTT. Protein: CASSLGGTDTGELFF.

With respect to this clonotype: In this CDR3 the conserved last residue, phenylalanine or tryptophan, is missing, so a read error is likely. Because the CDR3's place on the DNA is in doubt, the DNA is left out and the CDR3 is given as listed by TCRdb. The V and J genes are TRBV21-1 and TRBJ1-2. TRBV21-1 is termed a pseudogene. The CDR3 is made up of 9 amino acids, end residues included. The CDR3 is CASSKGRLG.